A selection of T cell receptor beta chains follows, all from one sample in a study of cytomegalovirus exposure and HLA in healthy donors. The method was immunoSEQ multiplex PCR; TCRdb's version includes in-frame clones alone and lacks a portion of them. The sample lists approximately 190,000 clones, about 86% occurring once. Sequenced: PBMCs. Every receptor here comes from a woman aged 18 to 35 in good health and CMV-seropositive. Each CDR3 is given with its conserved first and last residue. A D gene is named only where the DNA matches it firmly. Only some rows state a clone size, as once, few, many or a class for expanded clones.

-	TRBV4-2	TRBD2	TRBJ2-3	TGTGCCAGCAGCCGAAGGCTCCTTCCGGGACTAGCGTTTTCCACAGATACGCAGTATTTT	CASSRRLLPGLAFSTDTQYF
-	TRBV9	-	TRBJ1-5	TGTGCCAGCAGCGGAACAGGAGGGGATCAGCCCCAGCATTTT	CASSGTGGDQPQHF
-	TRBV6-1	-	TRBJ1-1	TGTGCCAGCAGTGACCGGGAAGCTTTCTTT	CASSDREAFF
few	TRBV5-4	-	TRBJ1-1	TGCGCCAGCAGCCCGACAGCTCTGAACACTGAAGCTTTCTTT	CASSPTALNTEAFF
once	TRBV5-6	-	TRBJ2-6	TGTGCCAGCATCGCGGAATGGGAGTCGTTGGCCTCTGGGGCCAACGTCCTGACTTTC	CASIAEWESLASGANVLTF
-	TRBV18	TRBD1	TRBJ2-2	TGTGCCAGCTCTCTTGGGACAGATGGCACCGGGGAGCTGTTTTTT	CASSLGTDGTGELFF
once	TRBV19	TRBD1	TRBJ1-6	TGTGCCAGTAGTGGGACAGGGGTGTCACCCCTCCACTTT	CASSGTGVSPLHF
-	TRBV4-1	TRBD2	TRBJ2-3	TGCGCCAGTGGAGCGGGGGGGCGGGATACGCAGTATTTT	CASGAGGRDTQYF
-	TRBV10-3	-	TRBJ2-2	TGTGCCATCAGCCTCTCTGACAGGCCTTTAGGCGGGGAGCTGTTTTTT	CAISLSDRPLGGELFF
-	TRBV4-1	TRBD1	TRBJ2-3	TGCGCCAGCAGCCCTAAGGACAGGGAAGAGACAGATACGCAGTATTTT	CASSPKDREETDTQYF
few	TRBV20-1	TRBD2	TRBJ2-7	TGCAGTGCTAGCCTAGCGGACGAGCAGTACTTC	CSASLADEQYF
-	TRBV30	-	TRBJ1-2	TGTGCCTGGAGTGTTGGGGGGTATGGCTACACCTTC	CAWSVGGYGYTF
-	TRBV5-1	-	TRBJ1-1	TGCGCCAGCAGCGTCGGTGGGGGGAGGAACACTGAAGCTTTCTTT	CASSVGGGRNTEAFF
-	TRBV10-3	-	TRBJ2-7	TGTGCCATCAGCCTGGCTTCCTACGAGCAGTACTTC	CAISLASYEQYF
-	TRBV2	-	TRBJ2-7	TGTGCCAGCAGTGAGGGGAGCCCCTCCTACGAGCAGTACTTC	CASSEGSPSYEQYF
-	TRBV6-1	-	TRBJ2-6	TGTGCCAGCAGTGGTAGCTCTGGGGCCAACGTCCTGACTTTC	CASSGSSGANVLTF
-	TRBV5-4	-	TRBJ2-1	TGTGCCAGCAGCTTGGGGGGCCCGAGCTCCTACAATGAGCAGTTCTTC	CASSLGGPSSYNEQFF
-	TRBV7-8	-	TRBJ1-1	TGTGCCAGCAGCTTATTGGGGGGAAACACTGAAGCTTTCTTT	CASSLLGGNTEAFF
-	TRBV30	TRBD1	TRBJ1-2	TGTGCCTGGAGTGTACAGCCGGGACAGCGGGATGGCTACACCTTC	CAWSVQPGQRDGYTF
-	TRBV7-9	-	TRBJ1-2	TGTGCCAGCAGCTCCACTTCCGGGACTCTCTATGGCTACACCTTC	CASSSTSGTLYGYTF
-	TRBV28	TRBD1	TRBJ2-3	TGTGCCAGCAGTTTCGGACAGGGGCTATTGGTAGATACGCAGTATTTT	CASSFGQGLLVDTQYF
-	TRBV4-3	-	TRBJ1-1	TGCGCCAGCAGCCAAGAATACGGGATCACTGAAGCTTTCTTT	CASSQEYGITEAFF
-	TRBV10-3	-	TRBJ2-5	TGTGCCATCTCTGCCGGGGTCCAAGAGACCCAGTACTTC	CAISAGVQETQYF
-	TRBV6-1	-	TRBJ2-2	TGTGCCAGCAGTGATTCCAGCGCCGGGGAGCTGTTTTTT	CASSDSSAGELFF
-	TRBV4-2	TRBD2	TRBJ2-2	TGTGCCAGCAGCTTGGGCGGGAGTAACACCGGGGAGCTGTTTTTT	CASSLGGSNTGELFF
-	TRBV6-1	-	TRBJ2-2	TGTGCCAGCAGTGAAGATGGTGGGACAACTCTTTCGAACACCGGGGAGCTGTTTTTT	CASSEDGGTTLSNTGELFF
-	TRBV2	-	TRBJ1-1	TGTGCCAGCAGGGGCCGGGGGGGGCCCAACACTGAAGCTTTCTTT	CASRGRGGPNTEAFF
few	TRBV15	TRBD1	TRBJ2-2	TGTGCCACCAGCGGGGGACAGATCACCGGGGAGCTGTTTTTT	CATSGGQITGELFF
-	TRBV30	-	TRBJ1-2	TGTGCCTGGAGTGGAGTGAGCTATGGCTACACCTTC	CAWSGVSYGYTF
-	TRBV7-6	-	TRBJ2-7	TGTGCCAGCAGCTTAGAATCTCCAGACAGGTTTAGCCCCTACGAGCAGTACTTC	CASSLESPDRFSPYEQYF
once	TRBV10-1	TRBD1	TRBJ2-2	TGCGCCAGCGGACCCGGGACAGGGGGCTGGGGGGAGCTGTTTTTT	CASGPGTGGWGELFF
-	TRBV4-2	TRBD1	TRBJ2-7	TGTGCCAGCAGCCAAGAGAACACAGGGGGCTCCTACGAGCAGTACTTC	CASSQENTGGSYEQYF
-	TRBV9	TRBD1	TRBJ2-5	TGTGCCAGCAGCGCCAGGGGGCGAGGAGAGACCCAGTACTTC	CASSARGRGETQYF
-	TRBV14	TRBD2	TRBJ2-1	TGTGCCAGCAGCCAGGGCAGCGGGGGGGCGAGGAATGAGCAGTTCTTC	CASSQGSGGARNEQFF
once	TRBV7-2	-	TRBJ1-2	TGTGCCAGCAGCCCAATATCAGTGTTCTATGGCTACACCTTC	CASSPISVFYGYTF
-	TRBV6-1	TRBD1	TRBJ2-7	TGTGCCAGCAGCCACAGGACAGGGGGCTACGAGCAGTACTTC	CASSHRTGGYEQYF
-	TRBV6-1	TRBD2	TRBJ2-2	TGTGCCAGCAGTGAAGTCGCGGGGGCGAACACCGGGGAGCTGTTTTTT	CASSEVAGANTGELFF
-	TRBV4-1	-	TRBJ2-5	TGCGCCAGCAGCCAAGATAGGGGCGGGGCCGGGGAGACCCAGTACTTC	CASSQDRGGAGETQYF
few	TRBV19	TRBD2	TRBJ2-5	TGTGCCAGTAGTCCGGGGGGGGGTCCGTCGCAAGAGACCCAGTACTTC	CASSPGGGPSQETQYF
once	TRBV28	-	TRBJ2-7	TGTGCCAGCACCGCATCCGGGGTCATGAGGTACGAGCAGTACTTC	CASTASGVMRYEQYF
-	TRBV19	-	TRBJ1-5	TGTGCCAGTAGTATTTCCCGCGGGCCCGTTCAGCCCCAGCATTTT	CASSISRGPVQPQHF
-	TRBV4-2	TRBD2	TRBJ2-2	TGTGCCAGCAGCCAAGATCCCGCGGGGGGGCTTGGCACCGGGGAGCTGTTTTTT	CASSQDPAGGLGTGELFF
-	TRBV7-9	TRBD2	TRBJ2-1	TGTGCCAGCAGCTTACTAGCGGGGGGTAACATGGGTGAGCAGTTCTTC	CASSLLAGGNMGEQFF